This T cell receptor beta chain was found in a study of PD-L1 blockade in urothelial cancer. Study-wide background: Analyses used blood from 3 weeks (second dose) and 6 weeks after treatment start.

As for time point: peripheral blood 6 weeks after treatment start. CDR3 length: 14 amino acids. V lost 4 bases to trimming and J lost 3 bases; unmatched junction nucleotides: 3. CDR1 and CDR2 (germline): MGHRA, YSYEKL. Repertoires were generated with immunoSEQ multiplex PCR, while TCRdb's copy carries only in-frame clones and drops some. The data hold around 46,000 clones, with approximately 82% observed a single time. The chain is built from TRBV4-1 and TRBJ1-2, with TRBD1 matching 9 bases. This sequence was found in a man aged 55-75 years with urothelial cancer. Sequencing was performed on PBMCs, taken around atezolizumab (anti-PD-L1) treatment. In nucleotides, the CDR3 is TGCGCCAGCAGCCTCAGACAGGGGGACTATGGCTACACCTTC. Amino acids: CASSLRQGDYGYTF.